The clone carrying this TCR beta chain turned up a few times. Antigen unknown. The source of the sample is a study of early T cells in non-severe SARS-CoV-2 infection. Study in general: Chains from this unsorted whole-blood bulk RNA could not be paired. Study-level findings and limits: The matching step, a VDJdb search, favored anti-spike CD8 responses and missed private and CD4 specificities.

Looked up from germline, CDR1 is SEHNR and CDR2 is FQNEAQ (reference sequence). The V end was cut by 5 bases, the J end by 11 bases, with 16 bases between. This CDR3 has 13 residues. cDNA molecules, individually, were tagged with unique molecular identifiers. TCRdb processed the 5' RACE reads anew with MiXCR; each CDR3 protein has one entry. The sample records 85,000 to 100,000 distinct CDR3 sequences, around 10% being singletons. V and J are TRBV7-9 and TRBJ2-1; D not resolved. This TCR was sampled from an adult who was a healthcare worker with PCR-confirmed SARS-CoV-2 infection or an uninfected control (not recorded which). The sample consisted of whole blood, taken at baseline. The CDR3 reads CASSPSMSSQQFF. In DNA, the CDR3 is TGTGCCAGCAGCCCCAGCATGTCTTCTCAGCAGTTCTTC.